These T cell receptor beta chains were read from a single sample in a study of vaccination and CD4 T cells after COVID-19. From the PCR reads, TCRdb called clonotypes with MiXCR, one entry per CDR3 protein. Of some 20,000 distinct CDR3 sequences listed, approximately 60% are singletons. The sample consisted of CD4+ T cells from blood, taken after SARS-CoV-2 vaccination. Receptors originate from a human donor who had recovered from COVID-19. Both conserved end residues are part of each CDR3. A D gene is named only where the DNA matches it firmly. Clone size is given for some rows only: seen once, a few or many times, or a class if the clone is expanded.

clone_size	d_call	cdr3_length	j_call	v_call	cdr3_aa	cdr3_nt
.	TRBD1	16	TRBJ1-5	TRBV12-3/TRBV12-4	CASSFGTGGIGQPQHF	TGTGCCAGCAGTTTCGGGACAGGGGGGATTGGTCAGCCCCAGCATTTT
.	.	12	TRBJ2-3	TRBV15	CATSRGRDQEYF	TGTGCCACCAGCAGAGGACGGGACCAAGAGTATTTT
few	.	15	TRBJ1-6	TRBV6-1	CASSEAHPNNSPLHF	TGTGCCAGCAGTGAAGCCCACCCAAATAATTCACCCCTCCACTTT
.	TRBD1	16	TRBJ1-2	TRBV28	CASRPWTGSGDYGYTF	TGTGCCAGCAGGCCGTGGACAGGGAGTGGTGACTATGGCTACACCTTC
.	.	16	TRBJ1-2	TRBV27	CATAQGQGMIMRGYTF	TGTGCCACCGCCCAAGGCCAGGGGATGATAATGAGAGGCTACACCTTC
.	.	13	TRBJ2-7	TRBV10-3	CAISEDYSYEQYF	TGTGCCATCAGTGAGGACTACTCCTACGAGCAGTACTTC
.	TRBD2	14	TRBJ2-1	TRBV20-1	CSAKMASGPGEQFF	TGCAGTGCAAAGATGGCTAGCGGGCCTGGGGAGCAGTTCTTC
.	.	16	TRBJ1-5	TRBV20-1	CSARGGAVLGNQPQHF	TGCAGTGCTAGAGGTGGCGCGGTCTTGGGCAATCAGCCCCAGCATTTT
.	TRBD2	15	TRBJ2-3	TRBV2	CASSASSGRADTQYF	TGTGCCAGCAGTGCCTCCAGCGGGAGGGCAGATACGCAGTATTTT
few	TRBD2	14	TRBJ2-5	TRBV7-9	CASSPGRDTETQYF	TGTGCCAGCAGCCCCGGGAGGGACACAGAGACCCAGTACTTC
.	TRBD2	14	TRBJ2-5	TRBV24-1	CATKGASGSETQYF	TGTGCCACCAAGGGGGCTAGCGGGAGTGAGACCCAGTACTTC
.	.	16	TRBJ2-1	TRBV20-1	CSAPYSGSGTYNEQFF	TGCAGTGCCCCCTATAGTGGTAGCGGCACGTACAATGAGCAGTTCTTC
.	.	14	TRBJ1-6	TRBV19	CASRTGLNNSPLHF	TGTGCCAGTCGCACAGGGCTTAATAATTCACCCCTCCACTTT
.	TRBD1	15	TRBJ1-2	TRBV11-2	CASSLLGTGDYGYTF	TGTGCCAGCAGCCTTCTAGGGACAGGAGACTATGGCTACACCTTC
few	.	13	TRBJ1-5	TRBV7-8	CAIPGQSNQPQHF	TGTGCGATTCCAGGTCAGTCCAATCAGCCCCAGCATTTT
few	TRBD1	16	TRBJ2-6	TRBV20-1	CSASSGQGKGTNVLTF	TGCAGTGCTTCTTCGGGACAGGGTAAGGGGACCAACGTCCTGACTTTC
few	TRBD1	17	TRBJ1-6	TRBV20-1	CSATPGQAAPYNSPLHF	TGCAGTGCTACCCCGGGACAGGCGGCCCCTTATAATTCACCCCTCCACTTT
.	.	14	TRBJ1-1	TRBV11-1	CASSFGGAGTEAFF	TGTGCCAGCAGCTTCGGCGGGGCCGGTACTGAAGCTTTCTTT
.	TRBD2	13	TRBJ2-1	TRBV20-1	CSAWTSGSYEQFF	TGCAGTGCTTGGACTAGCGGGAGTTATGAGCAGTTCTTC
.	.	10	TRBJ1-5	TRBV6-1	CASSHDPQHF	TGTGCCAGCAGCCACGACCCCCAGCATTTT
.	.	13	TRBJ1-5	TRBV4-1	CASSQDVEQPQHF	TGCGCCAGCAGCCAAGATGTGGAGCAGCCCCAGCATTTT
.	.	15	TRBJ1-5	TRBV10-3	CAISPTISGGQPQHF	TGTGCCATCAGCCCCACGATCAGTGGCGGTCAGCCCCAGCATTTT
.	TRBD1	17	TRBJ2-3	TRBV20-1	CSAKGGRGTGSTDTQYF	TGCAGTGCTAAGGGGGGTCGAGGGACAGGGTCGACAGATACGCAGTATTTT
few	TRBD2	15	TRBJ2-3	TRBV20-1	CSAGASGRDTDTQYF	TGCAGTGCAGGCGCGAGCGGGAGGGATACAGATACGCAGTATTTT
.	TRBD1	15	TRBJ1-3	TRBV7-9	CASSGGTGEGNTIYF	TGTGCCAGCAGCGGGGGGACAGGCGAAGGAAACACCATATATTTT
.	.	13	TRBJ1-5	TRBV5-6	CASSLTGYQPQHF	TGTGCCAGCAGCTTGACAGGTTATCAGCCCCAGCATTTT
.	.	13	TRBJ2-2	TRBV12-5	CASAMGVTGELFF	TGTGCTAGTGCCATGGGGGTAACCGGGGAGCTGTTTTTT
once	TRBD1	14	TRBJ2-1	TRBV7-9	CASRSDRGRNEQFF	TGTGCCAGCAGATCGGACAGGGGGCGCAATGAGCAGTTCTTC
.	.	14	TRBJ1-2	TRBV24-1	CATSDPAGNYGYTF	TGTGCCACCAGTGATCCAGCGGGGAACTATGGCTACACCTTC
.	.	14	TRBJ1-1	TRBV20-1	CSAAPGTVNTEAFF	TGCAGTGCGGCTCCCGGGACGGTGAACACTGAAGCTTTCTTT
.	.	11	TRBJ2-1	TRBV5-3	CARSLGGKEFF	TGTGCCAGAAGCTTGGGCGGGAAAGAGTTCTTC
.	TRBD2	17	TRBJ2-1	TRBV7-9	CASSLRVAGGPNNEQFF	TGTGCCAGCAGCTTAAGGGTTGCGGGAGGGCCCAACAATGAGCAGTTCTTC
once	.	13	TRBJ1-1	TRBV9	CASSVSEATEAFF	TGTGCCAGCAGCGTATCAGAGGCCACTGAAGCTTTCTTT
.	TRBD2	15	TRBJ2-5	TRBV10-3	CAIRGTSGSSETQYF	TGTGCCATCAGGGGGACTAGCGGGAGTTCTGAGACCCAGTACTTC
few	.	15	TRBJ2-3	TRBV7-9	CASSQPTGSTDTQYF	TGTGCCAGCAGTCAACCCACAGGTAGCACAGATACGCAGTATTTT
.	.	15	TRBJ2-3	TRBV7-3	CASSQPGSSTDTQYF	TGTGCCAGCAGCCAACCAGGCTCTAGCACAGATACGCAGTATTTT
few	TRBD1	13	TRBJ1-2	TRBV30	CAWSRDSNYGYTF	TGTGCCTGGAGTCGGGACAGTAACTATGGCTACACCTTC
.	.	15	TRBJ2-6	TRBV6-1	CASSKSGSGANVLTF	TGTGCCAGCAGCAAGTCAGGGTCCGGGGCCAACGTCCTGACTTTC
.	TRBD2	17	TRBJ2-7	TRBV6-5	CASSSGLAGSRTYEQYF	TGTGCCAGCAGTTCCGGACTAGCGGGATCCAGAACCTACGAGCAGTACTTC
few	TRBD2	14	TRBJ2-2	TRBV24-1	CATSRTSVTGELFF	TGTGCCACCAGTCGGACTAGCGTCACCGGGGAGCTGTTTTTT
.	.	17	TRBJ2-2	TRBV6-5	CASSYRTTMTDTGELFF	TGTGCCAGCAGTTACCGGACTACGATGACTGACACCGGGGAGCTGTTTTTT
.	TRBD1	15	TRBJ2-5	TRBV19	CASSIFGTGGETQYF	TGTGCCAGTAGTATATTTGGGACAGGGGGAGAGACCCAGTACTTC
once	.	13	TRBJ2-5	TRBV24-1	CATGSGAQETQYF	TGTGCCACCGGGTCAGGGGCCCAAGAGACCCAGTACTTC
.	.	14	TRBJ2-2	TRBV6-4	CASSVARATGELFF	TGTGCCAGCAGTGTCGCTAGAGCTACCGGGGAGCTGTTTTTT
.	.	13	TRBJ2-2	TRBV20-1	CSASGSIAGELFF	TGCAGTGCTAGCGGGAGTATAGCCGGGGAGCTGTTTTTT
few	.	14	TRBJ2-5	TRBV10-3	CAISGSGSEETQYF	TGTGCCATCAGTGGGTCGGGATCGGAAGAGACCCAGTACTTC
.	TRBD2	15	TRBJ2-3	TRBV20-1	CSAPDEAGGTDTQYF	TGCAGTGCTCCGGACGAAGCGGGAGGCACAGATACGCAGTATTTT
few	.	14	TRBJ1-1	TRBV19	CASSFRGMNTEAFF	TGTGCCAGTTCTTTCCGAGGGATGAACACTGAAGCTTTCTTT
.	TRBD2	18	TRBJ2-1	TRBV7-9	CASSSARKGGTSYNEQFF	TGTGCCAGCAGCTCCGCCCGTAAGGGAGGGACTTCCTACAATGAGCAGTTCTTC
.	.	11	TRBJ1-1	TRBV19	CASSASDEAFF	TGTGCCAGTAGTGCCTCTGATGAAGCTTTCTTT
.	.	14	TRBJ2-7	TRBV30	CAWTLGWDSYEQYF	TGTGCCTGGACCTTGGGGTGGGACTCCTACGAGCAGTACTTC
few	TRBD1	15	TRBJ1-5	TRBV7-2	CASSSGTGRNQPQHF	TGTGCCAGCAGCTCCGGGACAGGGAGGAATCAGCCCCAGCATTTT
few	.	15	TRBJ2-2	TRBV25-1	CASSDSRVNTGELFF	TGTGCCAGCAGTGACAGTCGGGTGAACACCGGGGAGCTGTTTTTT
.	.	11	TRBJ1-1	TRBV6-1	CASSHGAESFF	TGTGCCAGCAGCCACGGGGCCGAATCTTTCTTT
.	.	14	TRBJ2-3	TRBV7-4	CASGIQGFADTQYF	TGTGCCAGCGGGATACAGGGTTTCGCAGATACGCAGTATTTT